The entry that follows covers one T cell receptor beta chain sequence. The entry originates in a study of T cell changes during pregnancy in multiple sclerosis. Profiled with immunoSEQ multiplex PCR; TCRdb holds only in-frame clones, not every one. The sample carries about 100,000 clones, approximately 91% recorded once. V shed 8 bases and J shed 4 bases, with 12 bases lying between them. This CDR3 has 13 amino acids. Germline values: CDR1 SEHNR, CDR2 FQNEAQ (reference sequence). The chain carries TRBV7-9 and TRBJ2-1, with TRBD1 as a possible D gene (6 bases). This TCR came from a female donor with multiple sclerosis, enrolled in a pregnancy study. The starting material was peripheral blood, obtained in the second trimester of pregnancy. DNA of the CDR3: TGTGCCAGCCAACAGGGTTCGTACAATGAGCAGTTCTTC. Translating gives CASQQGSYNEQFF. Looking up the rest from reference TRBV7-9 and TRBJ2-1 gives the full variable domain: DTGVSQNPRHKITKRGQNVTFRCDPISEHNRLYWYRQTLGQGPEFLTYFQNEAQLEKSRLLSDRFSAERPKGSFSTLEIQRTEQGDSAMYLCASQQGSYNEQFFGPGTRLTVL.